One sample yielded the 9 T cell receptor beta chains listed below, sequenced in a study of shared clonotypes between healthy human individuals. Only in-frame clones appear in the TCRdb table, and some are missing; sequencing was by immunoSEQ multiplex PCR. The table has some 2,500,000 clones, approximately 90% seen once. The sequencing sample was made of naive CD4+ T cells from PBMCs. Described subset: CD45RA+ positively selected. These receptors were collected from a man between 18 and 29 years old in good health. Some clones in this sample may be carry-over from other donors' samples.

V is TRBV29-1 and J is TRBJ2-7; D might be TRBD2 (6 bases). This CDR3 is built from 14 residues. Germline V lookup: CDR1 SQVTM, CDR2 ANQGSEA. The V and J ends lost 6 bases and 6 bases respectively, with 21 bases between them. The CDR3 region is CSVGRDSRQGEQYF. The CDR3 DNA reads TGCAGCGTCGGTCGGGACTCCCGGCAGGGCGAGCAGTACTTC.

This chain links TRBV5-1 with TRBJ2-7; weak D call: TRBD2 (5 bases). Germline CDR1 and CDR2: SGHRS and YFSETQ. Trimming cost V 1 base and J 0 bases, with 20 bases left between them. The CDR3 has 18 amino acids. CDR3 region: CASSLRSRTQRSSYEQYF. The CDR3, as DNA: TGCGCCAGCAGCTTGAGATCAAGGACTCAGAGGAGCTCCTACGAGCAGTACTTC.

This chain joins TRBV5-6 and TRBJ1-1; weak D call: TRBD1 (5 bases). The CDR3 sequence is 15 residues long. Germline CDR1 and CDR2: SGHDT and YYEEEE. V dropped 0 bases and J dropped 3 bases, with 12 bases sitting between them. CDR3 protein: CASSLDRRGDTEAFF. CDR3 nucleotide sequence: TGTGCCAGCAGCTTGGACAGGAGAGGGGACACTGAAGCTTTCTTT.

This clone has only a few counts. This chain uses TRBV2 with TRBJ1-5; D is possibly TRBD1 (6 bases). Per the germline V gene, CDR1 is SNHLY and CDR2 is FYNNEI. Trimming cost V 7 bases and J 7 bases, with 14 bases left between them. This CDR3 contains 13 residues. CDR3 sequence (DNA): TGTGCCAGCATTGCACAGGGTGGCCAGCCCCAGCATTTT. This encodes CASIAQGGQPQHF.

The chain links TRBV6-1 to TRBJ2-4, with TRBD1 matching over 7 bases. Trimming at V came to 3 bases and at J to 9 bases, leaving 14 bases not matched to a gene. Germline lookup yields CDR1 MNHNS and CDR2 SASEGT. The CDR3 has 16 amino acids. CDR3 loop: CASSDTGAWGLRIQYF. The CDR3 nucleotides are TGTGCCAGCAGTGACACAGGGGCTTGGGGTCTTCGCATTCAGTACTTC.

This clone was counted a single time. CDR3 amino acids: CASSLEGGSGNTIYF. The CDR3 DNA follows: TGTGCCAGCAGCTTAGAGGGGGGATCTGGAAACACCATATATTTT. The V gene is TRBV7-6, the J gene TRBJ1-3; D perhaps matches TRBD1 (6 bases). V was shortened by 1 base and J by 1 base, with 8 bases between the two germline ends. Per germline, CDR1 SGHVS and CDR2 FNYEAQ. This CDR3 spans 15 amino acids. Supplemented by reference TRBV7-6 and TRBJ1-3, the full variable domain reads GAGVSQSPRYKVTKRGQDVALRCDPISGHVSLYWYRQALGQGPEFLTYFNYEAQQDKSGLPNDRFSAERPEGSISTLTIQRTEQRDSAMYRCASSLEGGSGNTIYFGEGSWLTVV.

The chain has TRBV2 and TRBJ2-7; D unclear. The CDR3 loop spans 12 amino acids. Per germline, CDR1 SNHLY and CDR2 FYNNEI. The germline V and J ends were trimmed by 5 bases and 3 bases, with 8 bases remaining between them. The CDR3: CASSTGVYEQYF. CDR3 nucleotides: TGTGCCAGCAGTACCGGAGTCTACGAGCAGTACTTC.

The chain combines TRBV6-6 with TRBJ2-7, with TRBD1 identical over 7 bases. V shed 6 bases, J shed 0 bases, and the junction held 11 bases outside the gene matches. The CDR3 has 16 amino acids. The germline CDR1 and CDR2 sequences are MNHNY and SVGAGI (reference sequence). The CDR3 protein is CASSRTGTDFSYEQYF. CDR3 bases: TGTGCCAGCAGCAGAACCGGGACAGACTTCTCCTACGAGCAGTACTTC.

The chain uses TRBV5-1 and TRBJ2-5; the D gene could be TRBD1 or TRBD2 (5 bases each). CDR3 length equals 14 residues. Trimming took 4 bases from V and 4 from J, leaving 14 bases between them. Germline CDR1 and CDR2: SGHRS and YFSETQ. The CDR3: CASSGAGLPETQYF. Written as DNA, the CDR3 is TGCGCCAGCAGCGGGGCCGGACTGCCAGAGACCCAGTACTTC.